This TCR beta chain was documented in a study of beta chain features in type 1 diabetes. In regard to this clone: The antigen remains unidentified.

General study results and limits: When Type 1 diabetes patients were examined, their TCRB CDR3s proved moderately but significantly shorter in all four CD4+ subsets.

The CDR3 has 13 amino acids. The J segment lost 2 bases and the V segment lost 5 bases, leaving 3 bases of the junction unmatched. CDR1 and CDR2 from the germline V gene are KGHSH and LQKENI. Of the isolated RNA, all was reverse transcribed, and so the sequenced material was expressed TCRB transcripts. Clones were sequenced by immunoSEQ multiplex PCR, and TCRdb holds only the in-frame ones, with some missing. The repertoire includes under 900,000 clones, roughly 16% of them detected once, and 0.023% sits in the top ten. The source material was naive CD4+ T cells from blood. The V call is TRBV18, the J call TRBJ2-7; TRBD1 aligns across 7 bases. This sequence originates from a woman between 18 and 29 years old in good health. CDR3 sequence (DNA): TGTGCCAGCTCAGGACAGGAGACCTACGAGCAGTACTTC. This translates into CASSGQETYEQYF.